The 4 T cell receptor beta chains listed next were all sequenced from one sample in a study of blood T cell repertoires in COVID-19. Generated by immunoSEQ multiplex PCR, the TCRdb table keeps only in-frame clones and is missing some. The table has tens of thousands of clones, around 90% seen once. Sequenced sample: peripheral blood. These receptors all stem from a man aged 60-69 years with acute or convalescent COVID-19.

The chain employs TRBV9 and TRBJ2-5; possibly TRBD2 for D (5 bases). The V end was cut by 4 bases, the J end by 7 bases, with 14 bases between. The germline V gene encodes CDR1 SGDLS and CDR2 YYNGEE. This CDR3 has 13 residues. CDR3 nucleotides: TGTGCCAGCAGCCCGGGCTCCCGGGGGACCCAGTACTTC. Protein: CASSPGSRGTQYF.

V gene TRBV6-5 combines with J gene TRBJ1-1; D uncertain. CDR1 MNHEY and CDR2 SVGAGI come from the germline V gene. The CDR3 covers 13 residues. V lost 7 bases, J lost 4 bases, and 13 bases lay in between. CDR3 region: CASKFGVGTEAFF. CDR3 nucleotides: TGTGCCAGCAAGTTCGGGGTTGGCACTGAAGCTTTCTTT.

The rearrangement joins TRBV28 to TRBJ2-7, with 9 nucleotides matching TRBD1. Unmatched junction bases numbered 10, after V lost 4 bases and J lost 3 bases. This CDR3 is built from 16 residues. Per germline, CDR1 MDHEN and CDR2 SYDVKM. CDR3 nucleotides: TGTGCCAGCAGTTCCTCTCACAGGGGGCGCATCTACGAGCAGTACTTC. Protein product: CASSSSHRGRIYEQYF.

In this sample, this clone turned up once. V is TRBV28 and J is TRBJ2-1; tentatively, D is TRBD2 (5 bases). Trimming cost V 2 bases and J 2 bases, with 10 bases left between them. This CDR3 comprises 15 residues. Per the germline V gene, CDR1 is MDHEN and CDR2 is SYDVKM. CDR3 in DNA: TGTGCCAGCAGTTTAGCGGAGGCGGCCTACAATGAGCAGTTCTTC. This translates into CASSLAEAAYNEQFF.